This TCR beta chain was documented in a study of T cells in Graves' hyperthyroidism and ophthalmopathy. This clonotype was counted a few times. The antigen remains undetermined. Lactation, pregnancy, other autoimmune disease or uncontrolled infection excluded patients. The PBMCs had their origin in around 9.1 ml of fresh peripheral blood. Overall study findings and caveats: The model identified upcoming ophthalmopathy a median approximately six months ahead of onset. Separation of ophthalmopathy from stable hyperthyroidism was achieved by a 13 V-J model.

CDR1 and CDR2 (germline): LNHDA, SQIVND (reference sequence). The CDR3 has 14 residues. V was shortened by 3 bases and J by 5 bases, with 13 bases between the two germline ends. Amplified regions were TCR beta CDR3 sequences from RNA transcripts. HTBI primers were employed in a first-round RT-PCR of the TCR CDR3. TCRdb itself ran the multiplex PCR reads through MiXCR, one entry per CDR3 protein. The sample yields 700,000 to 850,000 distinct CDR3 sequences, roughly 32% seen once. The sequence came from a woman aged 40 to 55 with Graves' hyperthyroidism. V gene TRBV19 combines with J gene TRBJ2-5; no clear D. The sample comprised blood. CDR3 nucleotide sequence: TGTGCCAGTAGTATTCTGGGATTCGAGGAGACCCAGTACTTC. Translating gives CASSILGFEETQYF.